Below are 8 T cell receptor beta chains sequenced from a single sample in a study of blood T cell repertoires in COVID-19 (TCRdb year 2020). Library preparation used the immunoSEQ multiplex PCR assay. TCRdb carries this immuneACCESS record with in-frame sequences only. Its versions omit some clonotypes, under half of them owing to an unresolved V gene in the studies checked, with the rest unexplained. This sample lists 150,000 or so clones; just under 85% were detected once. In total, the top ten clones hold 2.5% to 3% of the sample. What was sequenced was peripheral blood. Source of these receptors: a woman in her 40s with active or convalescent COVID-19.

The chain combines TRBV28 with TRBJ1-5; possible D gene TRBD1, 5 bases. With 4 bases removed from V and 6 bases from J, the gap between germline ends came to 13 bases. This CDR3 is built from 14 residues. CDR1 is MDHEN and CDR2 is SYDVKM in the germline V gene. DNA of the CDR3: TGTGCCAGCAGTTCCAGGGTGAGTAGTCAGCCCCAGCATTTT. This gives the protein CASSSRVSSQPQHF.

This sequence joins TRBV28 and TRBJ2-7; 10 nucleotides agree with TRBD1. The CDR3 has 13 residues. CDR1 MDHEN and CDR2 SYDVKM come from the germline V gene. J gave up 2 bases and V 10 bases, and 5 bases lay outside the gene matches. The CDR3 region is CATATGGTYEQYF. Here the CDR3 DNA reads TGTGCCACAGCGACAGGGGGCACCTACGAGCAGTACTTC.

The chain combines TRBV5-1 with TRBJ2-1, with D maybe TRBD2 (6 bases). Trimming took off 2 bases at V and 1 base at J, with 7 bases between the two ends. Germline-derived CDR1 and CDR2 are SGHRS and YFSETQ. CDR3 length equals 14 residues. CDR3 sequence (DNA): TGCGCCAGCAGCTTCGGGGGTTCCTACAATGAGCAGTTCTTC. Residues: CASSFGGSYNEQFF.

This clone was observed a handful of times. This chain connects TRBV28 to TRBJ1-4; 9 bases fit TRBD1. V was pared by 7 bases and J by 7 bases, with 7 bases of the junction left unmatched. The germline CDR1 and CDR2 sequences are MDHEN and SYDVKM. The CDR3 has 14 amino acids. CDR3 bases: TGTGCCAGCACCCTACAGGGGGCGGGTGAAAAACTGTTTTTT. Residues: CASTLQGAGEKLFF.

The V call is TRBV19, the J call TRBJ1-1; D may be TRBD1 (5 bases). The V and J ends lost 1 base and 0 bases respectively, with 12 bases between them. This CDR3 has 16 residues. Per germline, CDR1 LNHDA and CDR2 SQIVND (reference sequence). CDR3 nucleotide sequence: TGTGCCAGTAGTATAGGGCCCGACAGACTGAACACTGAAGCTTTCTTT. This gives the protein CASSIGPDRLNTEAFF.

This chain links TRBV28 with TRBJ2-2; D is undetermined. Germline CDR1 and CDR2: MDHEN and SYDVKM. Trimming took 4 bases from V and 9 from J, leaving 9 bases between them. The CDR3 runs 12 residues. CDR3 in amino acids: CASSSLSRELFF. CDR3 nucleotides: TGTGCCAGCAGTTCCCTAAGCCGGGAGCTGTTTTTT.

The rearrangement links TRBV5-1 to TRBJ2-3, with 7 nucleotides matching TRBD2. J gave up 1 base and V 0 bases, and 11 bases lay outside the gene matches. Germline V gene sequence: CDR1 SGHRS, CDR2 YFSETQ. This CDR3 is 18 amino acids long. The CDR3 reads CASSLVGTGAGGTDTQYF. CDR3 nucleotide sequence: TGCGCCAGCAGCTTGGTAGGCACCGGGGCGGGGGGCACAGATACGCAGTATTTT.

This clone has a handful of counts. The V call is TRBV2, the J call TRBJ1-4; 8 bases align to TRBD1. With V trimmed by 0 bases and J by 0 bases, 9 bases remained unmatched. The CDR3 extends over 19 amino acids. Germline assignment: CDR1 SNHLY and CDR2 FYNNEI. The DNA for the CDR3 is TGTGCCAGCAGTGAAGCGGAGACAGGGGAATCTGCAACTAATGAAAAACTGTTTTTT. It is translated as CASSEAETGESATNEKLFF.